The present T cell receptor (beta chain) was sequenced within a study of CD8 T cells in ankylosing spondylitis. TCRdb re-derived calls from the 5' RACE reads in MiXCR, one entry per CDR3 protein. The data contain around 130,000 distinct CDR3 sequences, over 6.5% of them singletons. This CDR3 spans 13 amino acids. Germline loops: CDR1 DFQATT, CDR2 SNEGSKA (reference sequence). V lost 0 bases and J lost 5; bases outside the gene matches: 2. This chain connects TRBV20-1 to TRBJ2-7; 9 bases fit TRBD2. Sequenced input: blood, either unsorted or a sorted T cell fraction (not recorded which). The receptor comes from a male donor with ankylosing spondylitis or in good health (not recorded which). DNA of the CDR3: TGCAGTGCTAGAGACCCTAGCGGGAACGAGCAGTACTTC. Encoded protein: CSARDPSGNEQYF.